This TCR beta chain appears in the sequencing data of a study of blood T cell repertoires in COVID-19. Study as a whole: Sites across the United States, Italy and Spain contributed samples from acute and convalescent COVID-19. PBMCs, B-cell-depleted T cells, or T cells were the source of the cDNA or gDNA that made up the material.

Per the original methods: Amplifying reference gene primers gave estimates of nucleated cell counts. Assay used: immunoSEQ multiplex PCR; TCRdb lists only in-frame clones, some missing. V, J and clone size are taken as reported in that table, and D and trimming were inferred from the DNA itself. The repertoire holds about 84,000 clones, with about 68% as singletons. Germline V gene data show CDR1 as SGHTS and CDR2 as YDEGEE. The CDR3 is 14 residues long. V gave up 3 bases and J gave up 5 bases, with 14 bases separating them. The chain recombines TRBV5-8 with TRBJ1-2, with a possible D match to TRBD1 (6 bases). This receptor was identified in a man aged 45-65 years with active or convalescent COVID-19. Input material: peripheral blood. CDR3 coding DNA: TGTGCCAGCAGCTCGATTTCAGGGGCGTATGGCTACACCTTC. As protein: CASSSISGAYGYTF.